Shown below are 10 T cell receptor beta chains from a single sample sequenced in a study of blood T cell repertoires in COVID-19. Profiled with immunoSEQ multiplex PCR; TCRdb holds only in-frame clones, not every one. This table holds 120,000 or so clones, 85% to 90% found once. The sample comprised peripheral blood. Source of these receptors: a woman of 80 years or more with acute or convalescent COVID-19.

V and J are TRBV7-2 and TRBJ2-2, with 8 bases identical to TRBD2. The CDR3 runs to 16 residues. The germline CDR1 and CDR2 sequences are SGHTA and FQGNSA. V lost 4 bases and J lost 0; bases outside the gene matches: 4. The chain's CDR3 is CASSYDGGANTGELFF. CDR3 nucleotide sequence: TGTGCCAGCAGCTATGACGGGGGGGCGAACACCGGGGAGCTGTTTTTT.

J is TRBJ2-1 and V is TRBV7-8; D is ambiguous. Germline values: CDR1 SGHVS, CDR2 FQNEAQ. Trimming took 3 bases from V and 5 from J, leaving 5 bases between them. The CDR3 loop spans 12 amino acids. CDR3 bases: TGTGCCAGCAGCTTTCGAGACAATGAGCAGTTCTTC. This sequence encodes CASSFRDNEQFF. The whole variable domain, remainder taken from reference TRBV7-8 and TRBJ2-1, is GAGVSQSPRYKVAKRGQDVALRCDPISGHVSLFWYQQALGQGPEFLTYFQNEAQLDKSGLPSDRFFAERPEGSVSTLKIQRTQQEDSAVYLCASSFRDNEQFFGPGTRLTVL.

The V gene is TRBV19, the J gene TRBJ1-2; D possibly corresponds to TRBD1 (5 bases). Trimming removed 3 bases at V and 3 bases at J, with 11 bases between. The CDR3 contains 14 residues. Germline CDR1 reads LNHDA; CDR2 reads SQIVND (reference sequence). The CDR3 sequence: CASSIGAGDYGYTF. CDR3 in DNA: TGTGCCAGTAGTATTGGGGCAGGCGACTATGGCTACACCTTC.

The genes are TRBV9 and TRBJ1-1, with 7 bases that match TRBD1. The CDR3 has 12 amino acids. The junction had 4 bases not matched to a gene; V was cut back by 3 bases and J by 8 bases. Per germline, CDR1 SGDLS and CDR2 YYNGEE. The chain's CDR3 is CASSGGGGEAFF. For the CDR3, the DNA is TGTGCCAGCAGCGGAGGGGGCGGGGAAGCTTTCTTT.

This clone was found once. The chain combines TRBV6-6 with TRBJ2-2, with 9 bases lining up with TRBD2. There are 16 residues in the CDR3. The germline V gene encodes CDR1 MNHNY and CDR2 SVGAGI (reference sequence). V shed 5 bases and J 2 bases; nucleotides not matched to a gene: 6. This CDR3 is CASSRGLAKNTGELFF. The CDR3 bases are TGTGCCAGCAGTAGGGGACTAGCTAAAAACACCGGGGAGCTGTTTTTT.

This chain uses TRBV5-1 with TRBJ2-2; the match to TRBD1 covers 7 bases. With 4 bases clipped from V and 0 bases from J, the junction kept 6 bases outside the gene matches. This CDR3 spans 16 amino acids. In germline, CDR1 is SGHRS, CDR2 YFSETQ. Here the CDR3 DNA reads TGCGCCAGCAGCCTCCTTGGGACAGCGAACACCGGGGAGCTGTTTTTT. It translates to CASSLLGTANTGELFF. The full variable domain, completed using reference TRBV5-1 and TRBJ2-2, is KAGVTQTPRYLIKTRGQQVTLSCSPISGHRSVSWYQQTPGQGLQFLFEYFSETQRNKGNFPGRFSGRQFSNSRSEMNVSTLELGDSALYLCASSLLGTANTGELFFGEGSRLTVL.

The chain recombines TRBV19 with TRBJ1-2; the D is unclear. The CDR3 runs to 14 residues. Trimming removed 1 base at V and 4 bases at J, with 10 bases between. The germline V gene has CDR1 LNHDA and CDR2 SQIVND (reference sequence). The CDR3 loop is CASSIVSAGYGYTF. The CDR3 coding sequence is TGTGCCAGTAGTATAGTGTCGGCAGGCTATGGCTACACCTTC.

The chain links TRBV19 to TRBJ1-1; TRBD1 might be the D (5 bases). Trimming removed 5 bases at V and 1 base at J, with 11 bases between. Looked up from germline, CDR1 is LNHDA and CDR2 is SQIVND (reference sequence). The length of the CDR3 is 14 residues. CDR3 in DNA: TGTGCCAGTAGTTTCCTACAGGCGAACACTGAAGCTTTCTTT. Protein sequence: CASSFLQANTEAFF.

The chain uses TRBV15 and TRBJ1-2; no reliable D call. This CDR3 spans 12 amino acids. V lost 7 bases and J lost 5, with 11 bases in between. Germline lookup yields CDR1 LNHNV and CDR2 YYDKDF (reference sequence). The CDR3 DNA reads TGTGCCACCAAGAACAGCCGTTATGGCTACACCTTC. This encodes CATKNSRYGYTF.

The rearrangement joins TRBV5-1 to TRBJ1-2; no firm D call. Trimming took off 0 bases at V and 3 bases at J, with 15 bases between the two ends. The CDR3 contains 16 residues. Germline V CDR1 and CDR2: SGHRS, YFSETQ. This CDR3 reads CASSLATNTGDYGYTF. In DNA, the CDR3 is TGCGCCAGCAGCTTGGCCACCAACACTGGAGACTATGGCTACACCTTC.